This TCR beta chain was found in a study of Ad26.COV2.S vaccination and SARS-CoV-2 variants. Regarding this clone: Its antigen is undetermined.

Overall study findings and caveats: Overall T cell responses may have been underestimated by the analyses of TCR breadth and depth. It was reported that spike-specific CD8+ and CD4+ T cell responses were substantially broad after vaccination.

Germline V gene sequence: CDR1 SGDLS, CDR2 YYNGEE. The CDR3 extends over 16 amino acids. The V gene lost 2 bases and the J gene lost 4 bases, with 15 bases spanning the gap. Treatment of the sample: some 19 received Ad26.COV2.S at low or high dose, single or two shots; several received placebo; per-sample allocation not given. The study sampled participants on day 63 after the first vaccine or placebo injection. Sequencing used immunoSEQ multiplex PCR; TCRdb keeps in-frame clones, though not all of them. The profile shows approximately 350,000 clones, around 86% of them singletons. The J gene is TRBJ2-2, the V gene TRBV9, with D possibly matching TRBD1 (6 bases). This clonotype was obtained from a person between 18 and 65 years old who received the Ad26.COV2.S COVID-19 vaccine or a placebo. The sequenced sample was peripheral blood, obtained in a trial of Ad26.COV2.S vaccine versus placebo. The CDR3 region is CASSVDTGMGTGELFF. CDR3 sequence (DNA): TGTGCCAGCAGCGTCGATACAGGGATGGGCACCGGGGAGCTGTTTTTT. The whole variable domain, filled in from reference TRBV9 and TRBJ2-2, reads DSGVTQTPKHLITATGQRVTLRCSPRSGDLSVYWYQQSLDQGLQFLIQYYNGEERAKGNILERFSAQQFPDLHSELNLSSLELGDSALYFCASSVDTGMGTGELFFGEGSRLTVL.